These T cell receptor beta chains were read from a single sample in a study of blood T cell repertoires in COVID-19. Assay used: immunoSEQ multiplex PCR; TCRdb lists only in-frame clones, some missing. The sample lists roughly 250,000 clones, 65% to 85% occurring once. Sample: peripheral blood. These TCRs come from a person in their 70s with COVID-19, enrolled during active disease. Each CDR3 is given with its conserved first and last residue. Each record gives: CDR3 protein, V gene, J gene.

CASSAKLQGPEGAKNIQYF,TRBV10-1,TRBJ2-4
CASSTLQGGTEAFF,TRBV19,TRBJ1-1
CASSPRRGQNNEQFF,TRBV18,TRBJ2-1
CATSDLRGTSGRATDTQYF,TRBV24-1,TRBJ2-3
CASSAVQAGANVLTF,TRBV2,TRBJ2-6
CASSLALRGSGKTYEQYF,TRBV7-2,TRBJ2-7
CAISESTLGSNEQFF,TRBV10-3,TRBJ2-1
CASSLQGGVEKLFF,TRBV28,TRBJ1-4
CASRRLGVSLGQPQHF,TRBV19,TRBJ1-5
CASSKGSTDTQYF,TRBV5-1,TRBJ2-3
CASSYQRGQGADSPLHF,TRBV5-6,TRBJ1-6
CASSLNRDQPQHF,TRBV11-1,TRBJ1-5
CASSLASGITGELFF,TRBV19,TRBJ2-2
CASSSTGTGIADTQYF,TRBV5-1,TRBJ2-3
CASSVGGETQYF,TRBV9,TRBJ2-5
CASSPRLQNTEAFF,TRBV3-1/TRBV3-2,TRBJ1-1
CASSKSRDTRRDTEAFF,TRBV5-5,TRBJ1-1
CASSQDQGPFYNEQFF,TRBV4-2,TRBJ2-1
CASSVSGRLSNTGELFF,TRBV2,TRBJ2-2
CASSNPSGSNNQPQHF,TRBV6-2/TRBV6-3,TRBJ1-5
CASRGTGFTGELFF,TRBV27,TRBJ2-2
CASSLDTGSNQPQHF,TRBV5-1,TRBJ1-5
CASSRDRVEKLFF,TRBV10-2,TRBJ1-4
CASSLAGTKYEQYF,TRBV27,TRBJ2-7
CARSPDRGPQPQHF,TRBV7-5,TRBJ1-5
CASILTRGGEQFF,TRBV12-3/TRBV12-4,TRBJ2-1
CASTLGSGTEAFF,TRBV4-2,TRBJ1-1
CASSLVTGSTDTQYF,TRBV5-1,TRBJ2-3
CASSLQGSGTETQYF,TRBV7-2,TRBJ2-5
CASTRGTYNSPLHF,TRBV19,TRBJ1-6
CASSGGEDQPQHF,TRBV5-4,TRBJ1-5
CASSYIRDEQFF,TRBV7-2,TRBJ2-1
CAISDGDEQFF,TRBV10-3,TRBJ2-1
CASSLTGGQTQYF,TRBV6-2/TRBV6-3,TRBJ2-5
CASSFLQTNEQFF,TRBV5-6,TRBJ2-1
CASTPIAGGPTDTQYF,TRBV7-6,TRBJ2-3
CASSFFSQGSTGELFF,TRBV5-5,TRBJ2-2
CASSPTGRYTEAFF,TRBV4-1,TRBJ1-1
CATSRGGRGSPLHF,TRBV15,TRBJ1-6
CASSIGGSNTGELFF,TRBV9,TRBJ2-2
CASSEIRDRDTDTQYF,TRBV2,TRBJ2-3
CASSPSRETQYF,TRBV2,TRBJ2-5
CASGRALNEQFF,TRBV11-2,TRBJ2-1
CASSLGTGKTSGSYNEQFF,TRBV18,TRBJ2-1
CASSQIRNTEAFF,TRBV7-3,TRBJ1-1
CASSSDQQGGSNQPQHF,TRBV7-9,TRBJ1-5
CASSITGNPYEQYF,TRBV28,TRBJ2-7
CAWSVVQEKLFF,TRBV30,TRBJ1-4
CASSLSAGGNTGELFF,TRBV7-3,TRBJ2-2
CATSRDGGRNTEAFF,TRBV15,TRBJ1-1
CASSNGLAGGIGELFF,TRBV6-6,TRBJ2-2
CASSTWERGQPQHF,TRBV19,TRBJ1-5
CASREGSRVAEAFF,TRBV2,TRBJ1-1
CASSYRTGDYEQYF,TRBV9,TRBJ2-7
CASSPGIGGYEQYF,TRBV18,TRBJ2-7
CASRPRGLVHEQYF,TRBV2,TRBJ2-7
CASSLGQGNTGELFF,TRBV11-2,TRBJ2-2
CASSPRGTDGYGYTF,TRBV19,TRBJ1-2
CASRVSAEAGGSYEQYF,TRBV4-1,TRBJ2-7